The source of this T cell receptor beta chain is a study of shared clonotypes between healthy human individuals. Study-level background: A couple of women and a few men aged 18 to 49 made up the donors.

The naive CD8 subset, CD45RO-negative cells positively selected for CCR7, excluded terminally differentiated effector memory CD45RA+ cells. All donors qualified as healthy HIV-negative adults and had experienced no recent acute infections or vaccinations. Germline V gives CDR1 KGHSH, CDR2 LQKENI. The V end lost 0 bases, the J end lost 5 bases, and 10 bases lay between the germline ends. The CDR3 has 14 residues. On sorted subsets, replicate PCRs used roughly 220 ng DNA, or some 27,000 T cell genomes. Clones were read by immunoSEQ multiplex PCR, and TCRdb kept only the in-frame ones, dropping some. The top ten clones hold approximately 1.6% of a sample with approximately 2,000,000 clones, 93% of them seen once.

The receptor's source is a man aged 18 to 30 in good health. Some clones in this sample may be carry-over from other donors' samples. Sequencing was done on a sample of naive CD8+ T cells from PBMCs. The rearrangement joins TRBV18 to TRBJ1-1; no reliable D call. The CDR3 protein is CASSPPWRGTEAFF. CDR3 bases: TGTGCCAGCTCACCACCTTGGAGAGGGACTGAAGCTTTCTTT.